The 10 T cell receptor beta chains below come from one sample, sequenced in a study of Graves' ophthalmopathy and Graves' hyperthyroidism (dated by TCRdb to the late 2010s). The sequencer was an Illumina HiSeq 2000. For repertoire sequencing, the TCR beta CDR3 regions were amplified from RNA transcripts. The first round was an RT-PCR using HTBI primers with the Qiagen OneStep RT-PCR kit, and this first round was followed by a second-round multiplex PCR, then size selection and purification. TCRdb trimmed the raw reads at Q25, called clones with MiXCR and kept productive beta chains. Merged by CDR3 protein, the rows form single entries marked with the most common genes and DNA. This sample has about 1.2 million distinct CDR3 sequences in its table, and about 38% of those were observed once. Around 10% of the sample lies in the top ten. Specimen: peripheral blood or thyroid tissue (not recorded which). These receptor sequences come from an adult man with Graves' hyperthyroidism.

The V call is TRBV10-3, the J call TRBJ1-4; D is undetermined. The CDR3 loop spans 14 amino acids. Germline CDR1 ENHRY, CDR2 SYGVKD. The germline V and J ends were trimmed by 8 bases and 7 bases, with 17 bases remaining between them. CDR3 loop: CAIWAGSEAEKLFF. Here the CDR3 DNA reads TGTGCCATCTGGGCGGGGTCAGAAGCTGAAAAACTGTTTTTT.

This clonotype was counted at least ten times. V usage is TRBV7-2 and J usage is TRBJ2-5; tentative D call: TRBD1 (7 bases). This CDR3 spans 16 amino acids. V lost 6 bases, J lost 3 bases, and 20 bases lay in between. The germline CDR1 and CDR2 sequences are SGHTA and FQGNSA. The CDR3 region has the DNA TGTGCCAGCAGAAGGGACAGAGGAGGGGTGGAAGAGACCCAGTACTTC. It codes for CASRRDRGGVEETQYF.

In this sample, this clonotype turned up once. The rearrangement joins TRBV7-2 to TRBJ1-1; a weak D match, TRBD1 (6 bases). V dropped 5 bases and J dropped 3 bases, with 16 bases sitting between them. The CDR3 covers 15 residues. Germline CDR1 reads SGHTA; CDR2 reads FQGNSA. CDR3 nucleotides: TGTGCCAGCAGCCAAGATCCAGGGGTCGACACTGAAGCTTTCTTT. This codes for CASSQDPGVDTEAFF.

This clonotype showed up just a few times. This chain links TRBV12-3 or TRBV12-4 with TRBJ1-2, with D possibly matching TRBD1 (5 bases). This CDR3 spans 13 amino acids. Between the trimmed V and J ends, which lost 7 bases and 8 bases, there was a span of 17 bases. Here the CDR3 reads CASNNDSPGGYTF. In DNA, the CDR3 is TGTGCCAGCAATAACGACAGTCCTGGGGGCTACACCTTC.

Many counts were recorded for this clonotype. V gene TRBV6-1 combines with J gene TRBJ1-1, with D unresolved. Trimming shortened V by 5 bases and J by 1 base, and 11 bases separated the two germline ends. The CDR3 has 14 residues. Germline CDR1 MNHNS, CDR2 SASEGT. In nucleotides, the CDR3 is TGTGCCAGCAGTCAGCCAAACAGGAACACTGAAGCTTTCTTT. Its protein product is CASSQPNRNTEAFF.

This clonotype came up many times. This chain joins TRBV20-1 and TRBJ1-1, with TRBD1 identical over 9 bases. CDR3 length: 15 residues. CDR1 is DFQATT, CDR2 SNEGSKA, per germline (reference sequence). Unmatched junction bases numbered 14, after V lost 6 bases and J lost 6 bases. The CDR3 here is CSAPKSGQGNAEAFF. The CDR3, as DNA: TGCAGTGCCCCTAAATCGGGACAGGGAAACGCTGAAGCTTTCTTT.

The V and J genes are TRBV29-1 and TRBJ2-7; D may correspond to TRBD1 or TRBD2 (5 bases each). CDR1 is SQVTM, CDR2 ANQGSEA, per germline. Trimming pared 8 bases from V and 0 bases from J, leaving 14 bases between. The CDR3 extends over 13 amino acids. CDR3 DNA sequence: TGCAGCTCGAGGGGCGTTAGCTCCTACGAGCAGTACTTC. It codes for CSSRGVSSYEQYF.

This clonotype was seen ten or more times. The gene calls are TRBV7-2 and TRBJ1-2, with D maybe TRBD1 (6 bases). The germline gives CDR1 SGHTA, CDR2 FQGNSA. Trimming took off 1 base at V and 5 bases at J, with 23 bases between the two ends. The CDR3 is 18 amino acids. CDR3 sequence reads: CASSLDRLSRGGGYGYTF. DNA of the CDR3: TGTGCCAGCAGCTTAGATAGGCTAAGTAGAGGGGGTGGATATGGCTACACCTTC.

This clonotype was seen at least ten times. This chain connects TRBV14 to TRBJ2-5, with D tentatively TRBD1 (6 bases). Germline V gene data show CDR1 as SGHDN and CDR2 as FVKESK. The CDR3 is 15 residues long. V lost 0 bases, J lost 5 bases, and 13 bases lay in between. The CDR3 coding sequence is TGTGCCAGCAGCCAAGATCGGCAGGGGTGGGAGACCCAGTACTTC. This codes for CASSQDRQGWETQYF.

This clonotype has a handful of counts. The rearrangement links TRBV4-1 to TRBJ1-6; 9 bases fit TRBD1. The germline CDR1 and CDR2 sequences are MGHRA and YSYEKL. With V trimmed by 0 bases and J by 7 bases, 4 bases remained unmatched. The CDR3 runs 16 residues. The CDR3 DNA sequence: TGCGCCAGCAGCCAAGAGCCCGGGACAGGGAATTCACCCCTCCACTTT. Its protein product is CASSQEPGTGNSPLHF.